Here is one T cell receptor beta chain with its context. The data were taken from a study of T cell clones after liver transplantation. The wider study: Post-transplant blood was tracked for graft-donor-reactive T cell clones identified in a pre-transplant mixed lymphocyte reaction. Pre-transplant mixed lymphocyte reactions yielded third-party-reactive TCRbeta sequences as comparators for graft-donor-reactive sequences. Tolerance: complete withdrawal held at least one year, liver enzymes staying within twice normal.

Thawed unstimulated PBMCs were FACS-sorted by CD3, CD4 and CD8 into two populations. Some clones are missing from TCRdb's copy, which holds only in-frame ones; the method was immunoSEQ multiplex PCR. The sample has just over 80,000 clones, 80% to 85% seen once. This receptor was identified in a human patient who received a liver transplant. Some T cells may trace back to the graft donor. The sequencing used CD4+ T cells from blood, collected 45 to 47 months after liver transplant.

The CDR3 bases are TGTGCCAGCAGCCCAAAGCCGACTATTCGGGGGTACAATGAGCAGTTCTTC. The encoded protein is CASSPKPTIRGYNEQFF. The gene calls are TRBV7-3 and TRBJ2-1, with D possibly TRBD2 on 6 matching bases. The CDR3 totals 17 residues. V was pared by 5 bases and J by 4 bases, with 21 bases between. Germline CDR1 reads SGHTA; CDR2 reads FQGTGA.